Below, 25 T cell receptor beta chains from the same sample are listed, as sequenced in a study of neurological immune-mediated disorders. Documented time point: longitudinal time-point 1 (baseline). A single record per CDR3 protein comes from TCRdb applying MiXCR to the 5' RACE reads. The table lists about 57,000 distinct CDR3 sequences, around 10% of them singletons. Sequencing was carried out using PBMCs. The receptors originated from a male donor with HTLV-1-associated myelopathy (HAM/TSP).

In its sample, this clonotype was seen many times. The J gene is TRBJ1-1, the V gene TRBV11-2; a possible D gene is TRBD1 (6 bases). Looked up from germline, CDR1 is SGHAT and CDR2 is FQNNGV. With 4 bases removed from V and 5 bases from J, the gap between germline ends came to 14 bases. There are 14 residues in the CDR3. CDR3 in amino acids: CASSSFRGTTEAFF. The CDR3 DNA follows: TGTGCCAGCAGCTCTTTCAGGGGAACAACTGAAGCTTTCTTT.

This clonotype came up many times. The CDR3 sequence is CASSLVDSGGRGWSTDTQYF. The CDR3 DNA reads as TGTGCCAGCAGCTTAGTAGACAGCGGGGGCCGGGGGTGGAGCACAGATACGCAGTATTTT. This chain uses TRBV7-2 with TRBJ2-3, with 8 nucleotides matching TRBD2. The CDR3 has 20 amino acids. Germline-derived CDR1 and CDR2 are SGHTA and FQGNSA. Trimming removed 1 base from V and 0 bases from J; junction bases left unmatched: 15.

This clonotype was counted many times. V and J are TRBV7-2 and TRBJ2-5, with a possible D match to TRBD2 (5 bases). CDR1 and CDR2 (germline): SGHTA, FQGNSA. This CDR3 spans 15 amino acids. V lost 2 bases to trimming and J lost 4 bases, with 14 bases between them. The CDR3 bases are TGTGCCAGCAGCTTATTATCGGCTAGCCCAGAGACCCAGTACTTC. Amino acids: CASSLLSASPETQYF.

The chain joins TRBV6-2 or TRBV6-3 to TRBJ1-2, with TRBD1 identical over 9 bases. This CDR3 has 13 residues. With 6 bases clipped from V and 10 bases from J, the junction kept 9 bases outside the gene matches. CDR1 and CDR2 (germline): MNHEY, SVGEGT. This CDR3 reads CASSKAGTGTYTF. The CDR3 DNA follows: TGTGCCAGCAGCAAAGCCGGGACAGGGACCTACACCTTC.

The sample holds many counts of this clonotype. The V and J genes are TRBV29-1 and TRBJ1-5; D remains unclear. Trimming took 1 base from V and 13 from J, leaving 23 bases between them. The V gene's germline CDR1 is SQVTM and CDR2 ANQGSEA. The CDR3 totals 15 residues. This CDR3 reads CSVEVIGPGIVIQHF. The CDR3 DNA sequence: TGCAGCGTTGAAGTGATAGGGCCCGGAATAGTCATTCAGCATTTT.

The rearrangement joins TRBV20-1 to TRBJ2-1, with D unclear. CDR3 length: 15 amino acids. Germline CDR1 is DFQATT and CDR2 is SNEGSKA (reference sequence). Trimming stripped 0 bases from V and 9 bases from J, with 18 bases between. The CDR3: CSARDGNLRAAEQFF. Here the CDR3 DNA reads TGCAGTGCTAGAGATGGAAACTTACGGGCGGCTGAGCAGTTCTTC.

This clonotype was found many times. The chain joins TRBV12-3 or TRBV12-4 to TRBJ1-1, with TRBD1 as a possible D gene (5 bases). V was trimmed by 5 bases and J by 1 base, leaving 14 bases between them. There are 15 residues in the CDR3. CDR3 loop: CASSPGGRRNTEAFF. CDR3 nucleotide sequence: TGTGCCAGCAGTCCGGGGGGGAGGCGGAACACTGAAGCTTTCTTT.

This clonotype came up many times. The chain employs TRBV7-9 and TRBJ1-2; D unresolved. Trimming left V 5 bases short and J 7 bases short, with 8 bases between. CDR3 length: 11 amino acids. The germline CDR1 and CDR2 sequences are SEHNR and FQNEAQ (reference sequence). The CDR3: CASSPRSGYTF. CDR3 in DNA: TGTGCCAGCAGCCCCCGGAGTGGCTACACCTTC. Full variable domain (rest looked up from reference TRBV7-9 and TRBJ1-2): DTGVSQNPRHKITKRGQNVTFRCDPISEHNRLYWYRQTLGQGPEFLTYFQNEAQLEKSRLLSDRFSAERPKGSFSTLEIQRTEQGDSAMYLCASSPRSGYTFGSGTRLTVV.

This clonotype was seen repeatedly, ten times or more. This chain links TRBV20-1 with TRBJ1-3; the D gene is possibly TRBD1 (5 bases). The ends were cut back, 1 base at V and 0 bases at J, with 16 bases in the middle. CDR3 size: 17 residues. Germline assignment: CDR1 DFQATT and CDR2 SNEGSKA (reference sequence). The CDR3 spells CSARALGAGDSGNTIYF. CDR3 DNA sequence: TGCAGTGCTAGAGCCCTGGGTGCGGGGGACTCTGGAAACACCATATATTTT.

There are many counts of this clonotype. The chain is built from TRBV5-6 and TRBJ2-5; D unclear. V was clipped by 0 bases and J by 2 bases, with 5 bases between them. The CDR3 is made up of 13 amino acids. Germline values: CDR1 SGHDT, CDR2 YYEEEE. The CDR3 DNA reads TGTGCCAGCAGCTTGGAACAGCAAGAGACCCAGTACTTC. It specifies CASSLEQQETQYF.

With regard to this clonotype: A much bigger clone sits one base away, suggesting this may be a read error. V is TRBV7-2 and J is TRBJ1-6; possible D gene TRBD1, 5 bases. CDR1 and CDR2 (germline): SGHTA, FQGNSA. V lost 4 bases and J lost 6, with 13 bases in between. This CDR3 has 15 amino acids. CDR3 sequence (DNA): TGTGCCAGCAGCTCAGCGACGGGACCTAATTCACCCCTCCACTTT. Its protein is CASSSATGPNSPLHF.

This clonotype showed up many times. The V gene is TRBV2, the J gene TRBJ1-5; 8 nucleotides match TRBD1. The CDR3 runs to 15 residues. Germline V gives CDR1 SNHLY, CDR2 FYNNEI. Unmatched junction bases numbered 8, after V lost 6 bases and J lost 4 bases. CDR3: CASRAGTGRNQPQHF. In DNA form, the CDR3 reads TGTGCCAGCAGGGCAGGGACAGGCCGGAATCAGCCCCAGCATTTT.

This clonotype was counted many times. CDR3 loop: CASSSLTAGTEAFF. CDR3 bases: TGCGCCAGCAGCTCATTGACCGCCGGCACTGAAGCTTTCTTT. This rearrangement joins TRBV5-1 to TRBJ1-1; the D is unclear. The V end lost 3 bases, the J end lost 4 bases, and 13 bases lay between the germline ends. This CDR3 comprises 14 residues. CDR1 is SGHRS, CDR2 YFSETQ, per germline.

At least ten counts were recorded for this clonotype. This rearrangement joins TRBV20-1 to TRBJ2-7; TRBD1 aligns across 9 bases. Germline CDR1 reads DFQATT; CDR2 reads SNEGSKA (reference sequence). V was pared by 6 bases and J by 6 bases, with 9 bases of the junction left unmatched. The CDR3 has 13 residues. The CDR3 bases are TGCAGTGCGCCACCGGCGACAGGGGGCGAGCAGTACTTC. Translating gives CSAPPATGGEQYF.

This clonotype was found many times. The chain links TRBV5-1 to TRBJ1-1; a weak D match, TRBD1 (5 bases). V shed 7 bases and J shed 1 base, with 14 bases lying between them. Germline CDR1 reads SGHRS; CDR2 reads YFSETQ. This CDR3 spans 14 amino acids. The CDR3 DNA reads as TGCGCCAGCGCTACGGGAGACAGGAACACTGAAGCTTTCTTT. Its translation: CASATGDRNTEAFF.

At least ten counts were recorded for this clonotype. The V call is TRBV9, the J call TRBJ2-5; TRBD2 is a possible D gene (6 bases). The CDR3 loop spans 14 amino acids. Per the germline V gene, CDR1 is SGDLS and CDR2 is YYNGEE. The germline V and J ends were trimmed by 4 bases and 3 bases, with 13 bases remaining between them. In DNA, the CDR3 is TGTGCCAGCAGCCCAAGAGGGGAGGAAGAGACCCAGTACTTC. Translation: CASSPRGEEETQYF.

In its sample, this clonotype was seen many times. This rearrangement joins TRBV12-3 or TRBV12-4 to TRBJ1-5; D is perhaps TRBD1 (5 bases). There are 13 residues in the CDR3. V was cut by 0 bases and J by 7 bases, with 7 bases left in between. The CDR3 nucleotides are TGTGCCAGCAGTTTAGCCAGGGACCAGCCCCAGCATTTT. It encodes CASSLARDQPQHF.

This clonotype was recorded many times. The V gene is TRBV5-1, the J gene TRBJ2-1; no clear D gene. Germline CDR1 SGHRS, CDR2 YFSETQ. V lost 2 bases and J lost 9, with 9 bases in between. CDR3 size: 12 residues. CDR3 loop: CASSLGSGEQFF. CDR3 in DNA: TGCGCCAGCAGCTTAGGCTCTGGTGAGCAGTTCTTC.

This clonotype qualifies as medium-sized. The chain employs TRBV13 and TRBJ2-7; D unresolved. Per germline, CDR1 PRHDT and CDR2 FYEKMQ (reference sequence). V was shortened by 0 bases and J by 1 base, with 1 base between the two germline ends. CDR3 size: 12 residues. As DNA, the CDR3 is TGTGCCAGCAGCTTAGGATCCTACGAGCAGTACTTC. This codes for CASSLGSYEQYF.

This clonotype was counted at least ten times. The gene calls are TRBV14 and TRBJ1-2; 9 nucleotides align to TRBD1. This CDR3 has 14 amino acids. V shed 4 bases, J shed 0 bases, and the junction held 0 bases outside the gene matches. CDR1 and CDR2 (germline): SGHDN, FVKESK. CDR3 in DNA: TGTGCCAGCAGCCGGGACAGGGCTAACTATGGCTACACCTTC. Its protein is CASSRDRANYGYTF.

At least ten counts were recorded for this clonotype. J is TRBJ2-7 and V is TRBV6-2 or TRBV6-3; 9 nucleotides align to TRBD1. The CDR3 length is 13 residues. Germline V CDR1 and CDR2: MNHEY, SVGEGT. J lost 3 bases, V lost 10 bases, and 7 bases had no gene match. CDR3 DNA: TGTGCCACCCGGGGGACAGGGCTCTACGAGCAGTACTTC. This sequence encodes CATRGTGLYEQYF.

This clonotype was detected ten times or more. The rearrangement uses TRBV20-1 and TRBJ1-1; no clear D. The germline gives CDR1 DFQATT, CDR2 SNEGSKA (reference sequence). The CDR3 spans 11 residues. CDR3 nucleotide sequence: TGCATTTTCGAAAGGAACACTGAAGCTTTCTTT. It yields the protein CIFERNTEAFF.

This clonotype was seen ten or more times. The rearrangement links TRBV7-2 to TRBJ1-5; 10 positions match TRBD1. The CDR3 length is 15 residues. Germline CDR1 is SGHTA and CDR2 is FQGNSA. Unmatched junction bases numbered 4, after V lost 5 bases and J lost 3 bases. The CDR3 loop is CASSMGQGNNQPQHF. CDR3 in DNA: TGTGCCAGCAGCATGGGACAGGGGAACAATCAGCCCCAGCATTTT.

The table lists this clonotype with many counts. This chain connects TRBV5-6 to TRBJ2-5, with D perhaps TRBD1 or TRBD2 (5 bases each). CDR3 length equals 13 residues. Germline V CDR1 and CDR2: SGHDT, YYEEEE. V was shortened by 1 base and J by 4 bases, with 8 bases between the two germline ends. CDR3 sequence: CASSLPGRETQYF. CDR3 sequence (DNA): TGTGCCAGCAGCTTGCCAGGGAGAGAGACCCAGTACTTC.

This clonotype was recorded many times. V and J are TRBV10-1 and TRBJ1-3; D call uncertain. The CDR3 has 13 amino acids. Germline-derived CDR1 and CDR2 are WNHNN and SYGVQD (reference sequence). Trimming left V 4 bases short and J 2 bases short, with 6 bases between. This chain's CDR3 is CASSGQPGNTIYF. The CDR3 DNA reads TGCGCCAGCAGTGGGCAGCCTGGAAACACCATATATTTT.